Below, 25 T cell receptor beta chains from the same sample are listed, as sequenced in a study of breast tumors, draining lymph nodes, adjacent tissues. TCRdb reanalysed the multiplex PCR reads using MiXCR and keeps one entry per CDR3 protein. This table holds 15,000 to 20,000 distinct CDR3 sequences, approximately 57% found once. What was sequenced was tumor-adjacent breast tissue. The receptors originated from a female donor with breast cancer. Some clones in this sample may be carry-over from other donors' samples.

The V gene is TRBV2, the J gene TRBJ1-6, with D hard to call. CDR3 length equals 14 residues. Germline CDR1 SNHLY, CDR2 FYNNEI. With 6 bases removed from V and 6 bases from J, the gap between germline ends came to 12 bases. This chain's CDR3 is CASRELDLNSPLHF. The CDR3 DNA sequence: TGTGCCAGCAGGGAACTAGACCTTAATTCACCCCTCCACTTT. Based on the CDR3 plus reference TRBV2 and TRBJ1-6, the full variable domain is EPEVTQTPSHQVTQMGQEVILRCVPISNHLYFYWYRQILGQKVEFLVSFYNNEISEKSEIFDDQFSVERPDGSNFTLKIRSTKLEDSAMYFCASRELDLNSPLHFGNGTRLTVT.

By proportion, this clonotype is medium-sized. The rearrangement joins TRBV6-5 to TRBJ1-4; D may be TRBD1 (5 bases). The CDR3 has 15 amino acids. Trimming removed 6 bases at V and 1 base at J, with 12 bases between. Per the germline V gene, CDR1 is MNHEY and CDR2 is SVGAGI. The CDR3 DNA follows: TGTGCCAGCAGCCGCCTAAGGGGAACTAATGAAAAACTGTTTTTT. This gives the protein CASSRLRGTNEKLFF.

This clonotype is categorized as medium-sized (0.01 to 0.1%). This sequence joins TRBV10-2 and TRBJ2-7; possibly TRBD1 for D (6 bases). V gave up 5 bases and J gave up 3 bases, with 11 bases separating them. This CDR3 contains 13 residues. Looked up from germline, CDR1 is WSHSY and CDR2 is SAAADI. Here the CDR3 DNA reads TGCGCCAGCAGTCGGGACACCAACTACGAGCAGTACTTC. Protein product: CASSRDTNYEQYF.

This clonotype is classed as medium-sized. J is TRBJ1-2 and V is TRBV5-1; a weak D match, TRBD1 (5 bases). Germline V gene lookup returns CDR1 SGHRS and CDR2 YFSETQ. The V end was cut by 0 bases, the J end by 4 bases, with 10 bases between. The CDR3 sequence is 14 residues long. CDR3 coding DNA: TGCGCCAGCAGCTTGGGGGGACGGCCCTATGGCTACACCTTC. It codes for CASSLGGRPYGYTF.

This chain links TRBV9 with TRBJ2-3; 8 positions match TRBD2. Germline trimming cut 4 bases from V and 4 bases from J; bases unmatched to any gene: 5. The CDR3 is 14 residues long. Looked up from germline, CDR1 is SGDLS and CDR2 is YYNGEE. The CDR3 loop reads CASSKAGGPDTQYF. CDR3 DNA sequence: TGTGCCAGCAGCAAGGCGGGGGGCCCAGATACGCAGTATTTT. Based on the CDR3 plus reference TRBV9 and TRBJ2-3, the full variable domain is DSGVTQTPKHLITATGQRVTLRCSPRSGDLSVYWYQQSLDQGLQFLIQYYNGEERAKGNILERFSAQQFPDLHSELNLSSLELGDSALYFCASSKAGGPDTQYFGPGTRLTVL.

This clonotype was counted many times. The chain is built from TRBV5-8 and TRBJ2-3; D is unclear. The CDR3 runs to 16 residues. Trimming cost V 5 bases and J 2 bases, with 18 bases left between them. Germline-derived CDR1 and CDR2 are SGHTS and YDEGEE. This CDR3 is CASSRRMGFSTDTQYF. In DNA, the CDR3 is TGTGCCAGCAGTCGACGGATGGGTTTTTCCACAGATACGCAGTATTTT. The whole variable domain, filled in from reference TRBV5-8 and TRBJ2-3, reads EAGVTQSPTHLIKTRGQQATLRCSPISGHTSVYWYQQALGLGLQFLLWYDEGEERNRGNFPPRFSGRQFPNYSSELNVNALELEDSALYLCASSRRMGFSTDTQYFGPGTRLTVL.

The rearrangement joins TRBV4-1 to TRBJ2-7; 7 nucleotides match TRBD1. The junction had 3 bases not matched to a gene; V was cut back by 1 base and J by 0 bases. The CDR3 is made up of 15 amino acids. Germline values: CDR1 MGHRA, CDR2 YSYEKL. The chain's CDR3 is CASSQGDSLSYEQYV. CDR3 sequence (DNA): TGCGCCAGCAGCCAAGGGGACAGTCTCTCCTACGAGCAGTACGTC.

As for this clonotype: One end of the junction is discordant with germline, which a read error may explain. The chain links TRBV2 to TRBJ2-7; D is perhaps TRBD1 (6 bases). Germline V gene sequence: CDR1 SNHLY, CDR2 FYNNEI. The CDR3 spans 14 residues. For the CDR3, the DNA is TGCGCCACCAAGGAAAGGGACAACTCCTACGAGCAGTACTTC. Translated: CATKERDNSYEQYF.

By share of the sample, this clonotype is medium-sized. The rearrangement links TRBV7-8 to TRBJ2-1; D possibly corresponds to TRBD1 (5 bases). V shed 4 bases and J shed 0 bases, with 13 bases lying between them. This CDR3 is built from 16 residues. CDR1 is SGHVS and CDR2 is FQNEAQ in the germline V gene. This CDR3 is CASSSTTELSYNEQFF. DNA for the CDR3: TGTGCCAGCAGCTCGACGACAGAACTCTCCTACAATGAGCAGTTCTTC.

The rearrangement joins TRBV10-3 to TRBJ2-7, with TRBD2 matching 7 bases. This CDR3 contains 13 residues. CDR1 ENHRY and CDR2 SYGVKD come from the germline V gene. Unmatched junction bases numbered 1, after V lost 0 bases and J lost 5 bases. CDR3 protein: CAISESRGDEQYF. DNA of the CDR3: TGTGCCATCAGTGAGTCTCGGGGGGACGAGCAGTACTTC.

This chain links TRBV7-2 with TRBJ2-3, with D perhaps TRBD1 or TRBD2 (5 bases each). V was shortened by 5 bases and J by 4 bases, with 19 bases between the two germline ends. The CDR3 is made up of 16 amino acids. CDR1 is SGHTA, CDR2 FQGNSA, per germline. The CDR3: CASSPRGPMSPDTQYF. Written as DNA, the CDR3 is TGTGCCAGCAGCCCGAGGGGACCTATGTCCCCAGATACGCAGTATTTT.

The chain recombines TRBV20-1 with TRBJ1-2, with 12 bases matching TRBD1. The CDR3 is 16 amino acids. Germline CDR1 and CDR2: DFQATT and SNEGSKA (reference sequence). J gave up 2 bases and V 3 bases, and 7 bases lay outside the gene matches. CDR3 nucleotide sequence: TGCAGTGCTAGGATCACCGGGACAGGGGGCAACTATGGCTACACCTTC. Protein product: CSARITGTGGNYGYTF.

The J gene is TRBJ1-2, the V gene TRBV10-2; D unresolved. From germline, CDR1 is WSHSY and CDR2 SAAADI. The CDR3 covers 13 residues. V dropped 7 bases and J dropped 0 bases, with 9 bases sitting between them. The CDR3 DNA reads TGCGCCAGCATGCCGGACCCTAACTATGGCTACACCTTC. Protein: CASMPDPNYGYTF.

The gene calls are TRBV15 and TRBJ1-4, with D possibly TRBD1 on 6 matching bases. The V gene's germline CDR1 is LNHNV and CDR2 YYDKDF (reference sequence). The V end was cut by 1 base, the J end by 6 bases, with 9 bases between. The CDR3 has 14 residues. CDR3 coding DNA: TGTGCCACCAGCAGAGCAGGGGATGATGAAAAACTGTTTTTT. Translation: CATSRAGDDEKLFF.

The CDR3 sequence is CASSSRTANEAFF. For the CDR3, the DNA is TGTGCCAGCAGCAGCAGGACAGCGAATGAAGCTTTCTTT. The rearrangement links TRBV5-4 to TRBJ1-1; D is perhaps TRBD1 (6 bases). The V and J ends lost 4 bases and 7 bases respectively, with 14 bases between them. The CDR3 has 13 residues. Germline CDR1 reads SGHNT; CDR2 reads YYREEE (reference sequence).

This chain joins TRBV5-1 and TRBJ2-3; 10 nucleotides line up with TRBD2. The junction had 7 bases not matched to a gene; V was cut back by 4 bases and J by 2 bases. This CDR3 comprises 16 residues. CDR1 and CDR2 (germline): SGHRS, YFSETQ. CDR3 DNA: TGCGCCAGCAGCCACGGGACTAGCGCCATCACAGATACGCAGTATTTT. Residues: CASSHGTSAITDTQYF.

As to this clonotype: The junction differs from germline at one of its ends, possibly a read error. The chain employs TRBV12-3 or TRBV12-4 and TRBJ1-2, with D possibly TRBD1 on 5 matching bases. The CDR3 has 14 amino acids. The CDR3 loop reads CASRSGGSHYGYAF. Here the CDR3 DNA reads TGTGCCAGCAGATCCGGGGGAAGTCACTATGGCTACGCCTTC.

By proportion, this clonotype is medium-sized (0.01 to 0.1%). The chain is built from TRBV28 and TRBJ1-2; no clear D. The germline gives CDR1 MDHEN, CDR2 SYDVKM. Trimming cost V 5 bases and J 1 base, with 5 bases left between them. This CDR3 has 12 amino acids. CDR3 region: CASSAGNYGYTF. In DNA form, the CDR3 reads TGTGCCAGCAGTGCCGGTAACTATGGCTACACCTTC.

V is TRBV12-3 or TRBV12-4 and J is TRBJ2-7, with D unresolved. The length of the CDR3 is 13 residues. The CDR3 nucleotides read TGTGCTAGTGGTATTTACAGCCCCTACGAGCAGTACTTC. This codes for CASGIYSPYEQYF.

The rearrangement joins TRBV7-2 to TRBJ2-3; D call uncertain. Germline V gene data show CDR1 as SGHTA and CDR2 as FQGNSA. The CDR3 loop spans 13 amino acids. Between the trimmed V and J ends, which lost 2 bases and 2 bases, there was a span of 5 bases. The CDR3 DNA is TGTGCCAGCAGCTTACTTGACACAGATACGCAGTATTTT. This codes for CASSLLDTDTQYF. Filled out from reference TRBV7-2 and TRBJ2-3, the complete variable domain reads GAGVSQSPSNKVTEKGKDVELRCDPISGHTALYWYRQSLGQGLEFLIYFQGNSAPDKSGLPSDRFSAERTGGSVSTLTIQRTQQEDSAVYLCASSLLDTDTQYFGPGTRLTVL.

At least ten counts were recorded for this clonotype. One base away lies a much larger clone, so this may be a sequencing read error. This chain uses TRBV7-9 with TRBJ2-3, with D perhaps TRBD2 (6 bases). Germline values: CDR1 SEHNR, CDR2 FQNEAQ (reference sequence). CDR3 length: 17 amino acids. Here the CDR3 DNA reads TGTGCCAGCAGCTTAGGGCGGGCGGGGTCACGCACAGATCCGCAGTATTTT. It codes for CASSLGRAGSRTDPQYF.

This clonotype was seen many times. J is TRBJ2-1 and V is TRBV7-3, with D perhaps matching TRBD2 (6 bases). Germline CDR1 SGHTA, CDR2 FQGTGA. There are 15 residues in the CDR3. V lost 1 base, J lost 8 bases, and 15 bases lay in between. The CDR3 DNA sequence: TGTGCCAGCAGCTTAATGGGGGGTCCGGGCGATGAGCAGTTCTTC. Translation gives CASSLMGGPGDEQFF.

V usage is TRBV10-2 and J usage is TRBJ1-5; D remains unclear. CDR3 length: 14 residues. Germline CDR1 reads WSHSY; CDR2 reads SAAADI. Trimming took 0 bases from V and 4 from J, leaving 7 bases between them. CDR3 nucleotides: TGCGCCAGCAGTGAGTCGGACGTGAATCAGCCCCAGCATTTT. This sequence encodes CASSESDVNQPQHF.

This clonotype was counted only a few times. The V call is TRBV20-1, the J call TRBJ2-7, with 8 positions matching TRBD2. The V gene's germline CDR1 is DFQATT and CDR2 SNEGSKA (reference sequence). The CDR3 has 13 amino acids. Losses at the gene ends were 2 bases for V and 4 bases for J; bases not matched to a gene: 4. CDR3 region: CSARLVAGYEQYF. CDR3 bases: TGCAGTGCTAGATTGGTAGCGGGATACGAGCAGTACTTC.

This clonotype is judged medium-sized (0.01 to 0.1%). The chain is built from TRBV6-6 and TRBJ2-7; 8 bases map to TRBD2. V was clipped by 8 bases and J by 7 bases; unmatched bases: 10. Germline lookup yields CDR1 MNHNY and CDR2 SVGAGI (reference sequence). The CDR3 has 13 amino acids. The CDR3 DNA sequence: TGTGCCAGCGGGCGGGGGGAGGGTAGGGAGCAGTACTTC. Translated, it gives CASGRGEGREQYF.